Many counts were recorded for the clone carrying this T cell receptor beta chain. This record comes from a study of spatial heterogeneity in lung cancer. A single record per CDR3 protein comes from TCRdb applying MiXCR to the 5' RACE reads. The data contain some 37,000 distinct CDR3 sequences, about 7.7% of them seen just once; the ten biggest clones take up 25% to 30%. The time point denotes: sample taken at primary tumor resection. The material sequenced was PBMCs, taken at surgery. The receptor was derived from a female donor with early-stage non-small cell lung cancer.

In nucleotides, the CDR3 is TGCGCCAGCAGCTTGGCCGGCCCGACCAATCAGCCCCAGCATTTT. Translation gives CASSLAGPTNQPQHF. The chain has TRBV5-1 and TRBJ1-5; no definite D call. Germline V lookup: CDR1 SGHRS, CDR2 YFSETQ. The CDR3 runs 15 residues. Between the trimmed V and J ends, which lost 0 bases and 3 bases, there was a span of 10 bases.